The T cell receptor beta chain under discussion was sequenced for a study of T cells in localized non-small cell lung cancer. Study observations and caveats: Within adjacent lung there appeared a median around 55 of the top 100 tumor clones. Among blood samples, higher T cell density accompanied longer overall survival. Adjacent uninvolved lung had the highest clonality, suggesting focused antigen responses.

V trimming: 1 base; J trimming: 8 bases; junction bases outside the gene matches: 4. The CDR3 is 14 residues long. Germline V lookup: CDR1 SGHDT, CDR2 YYEEEE. The table lists this clone with a count of one. The antigen is undetermined. Sequencing was performed with immunoSEQ multiplex PCR; in TCRdb, only in-frame clones are kept and a portion is missing. Altogether under 100,000 clones are present, around 90% being singletons, with the ten largest covering 20%. This receptor was identified in a woman between 35 and 75 years old with stage I squamous cell lung carcinoma. The rearrangement uses TRBV5-6 and TRBJ1-4, with 8 nucleotides matching TRBD1. Source: peripheral blood, taken before any cancer treatment. The DNA for the CDR3 is TGTGCCAGCAGCTTGAAGACAGGGGTCGAAAAACTGTTTTTT. Its translation: CASSLKTGVEKLFF.